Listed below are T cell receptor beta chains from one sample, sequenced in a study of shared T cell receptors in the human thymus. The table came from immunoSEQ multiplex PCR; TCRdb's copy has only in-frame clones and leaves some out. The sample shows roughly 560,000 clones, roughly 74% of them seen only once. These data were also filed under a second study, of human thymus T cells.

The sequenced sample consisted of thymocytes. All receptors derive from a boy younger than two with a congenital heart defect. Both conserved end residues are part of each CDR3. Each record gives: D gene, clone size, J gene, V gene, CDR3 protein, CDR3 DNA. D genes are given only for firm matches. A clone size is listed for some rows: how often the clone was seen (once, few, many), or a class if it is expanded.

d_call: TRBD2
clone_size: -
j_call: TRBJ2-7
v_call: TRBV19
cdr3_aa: CASSIMGGGPYEQYF
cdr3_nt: TGTGCCAGTAGTATTATGGGGGGGGGACCCTACGAGCAGTACTTC

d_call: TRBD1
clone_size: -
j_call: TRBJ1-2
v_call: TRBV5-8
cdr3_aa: CASSSGQDGYTF
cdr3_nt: TGTGCCAGCAGCTCGGGACAGGATGGCTACACCTTC

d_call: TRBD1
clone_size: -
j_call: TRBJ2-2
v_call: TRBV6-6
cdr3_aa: CASSYGTGWDTGELFF
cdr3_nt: TGTGCCAGCAGTTACGGGACAGGGTGGGACACCGGGGAGCTGTTTTTT

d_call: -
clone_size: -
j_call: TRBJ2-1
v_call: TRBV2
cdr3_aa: CASRPRLVNEQFF
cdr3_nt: TGTGCCAGCAGACCAAGACTAGTCAATGAGCAGTTCTTC

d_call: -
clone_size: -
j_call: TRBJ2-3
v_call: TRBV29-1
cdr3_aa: CSAWGSSTDTQYF
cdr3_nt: TGCAGCGCTTGGGGCAGTAGCACAGATACGCAGTATTTT

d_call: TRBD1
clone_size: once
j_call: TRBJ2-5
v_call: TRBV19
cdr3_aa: CASSTPGQGDLETQYF
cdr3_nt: TGTGCCAGTAGTACACCGGGACAGGGGGATTTGGAGACCCAGTACTTC

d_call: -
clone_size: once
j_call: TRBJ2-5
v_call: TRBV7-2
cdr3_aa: CASSLVAEIQETQYF
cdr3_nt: TGTGCCAGCAGCTTAGTCGCGGAAATTCAAGAGACCCAGTACTTC

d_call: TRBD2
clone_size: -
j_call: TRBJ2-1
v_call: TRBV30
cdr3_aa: CAWSVRPGLAEYNEQFF
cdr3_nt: TGTGCCTGGAGTGTAAGACCCGGACTAGCGGAGTACAATGAGCAGTTCTTC

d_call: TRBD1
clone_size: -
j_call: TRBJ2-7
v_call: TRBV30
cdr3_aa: CAWSRRDRGEGQYF
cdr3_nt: TGTGCCTGGAGTCGAAGGGACAGGGGGGAAGGGCAGTACTTC

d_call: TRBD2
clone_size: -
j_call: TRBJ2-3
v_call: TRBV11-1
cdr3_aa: CASSAGLADTQYF
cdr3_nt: TGTGCCAGCAGCGCGGGACTAGCGGATACGCAGTATTTT

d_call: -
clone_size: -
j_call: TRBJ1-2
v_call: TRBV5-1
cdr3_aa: CASSSPMRGGDDGYTF
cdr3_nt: TGCGCCAGCAGCTCACCCATGAGAGGCGGAGACGATGGCTACACCTTC

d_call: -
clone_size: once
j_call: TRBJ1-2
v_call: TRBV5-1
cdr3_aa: CASSGVVEGYGYTF
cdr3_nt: TGCGCCAGCAGCGGAGTTGTGGAGGGCTATGGCTACACCTTC

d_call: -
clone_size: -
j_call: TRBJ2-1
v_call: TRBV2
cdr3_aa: CASRPRNEQFF
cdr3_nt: TGTGCCAGCAGGCCGCGGAATGAGCAGTTCTTC

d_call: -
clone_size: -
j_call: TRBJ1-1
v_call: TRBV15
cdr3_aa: CATSSQGRGTEAFF
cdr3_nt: TGTGCCACCAGCTCTCAGGGCAGGGGCACTGAAGCTTTCTTT

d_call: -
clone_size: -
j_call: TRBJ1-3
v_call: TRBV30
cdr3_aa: CAWSGRTALSGNTIYF
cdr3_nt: TGTGCCTGGAGTGGCCGGACAGCCCTCTCTGGAAACACCATATATTTT

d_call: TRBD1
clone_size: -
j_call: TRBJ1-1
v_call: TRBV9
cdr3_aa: CASSVAQVGDRNTEAFF
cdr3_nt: TGTGCCAGCAGCGTCGCGCAGGTAGGGGACAGGAACACTGAAGCTTTCTTT

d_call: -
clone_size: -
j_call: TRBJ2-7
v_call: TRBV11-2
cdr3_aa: CASSFNGTSYEQYF
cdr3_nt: TGTGCCAGCAGCTTCAACGGGACTTCCTACGAGCAGTACTTC

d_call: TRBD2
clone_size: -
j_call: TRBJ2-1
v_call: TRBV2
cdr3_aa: CASSDAASGSAIEQFF
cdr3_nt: TGTGCCAGCAGTGACGCTGCTAGCGGGAGTGCTATTGAGCAGTTCTTC

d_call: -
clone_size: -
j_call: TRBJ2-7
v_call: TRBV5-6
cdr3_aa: CASSLGPKIAPYEQYF
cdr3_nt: TGTGCCAGCAGCTTGGGGCCAAAGATCGCACCCTACGAGCAGTACTTC

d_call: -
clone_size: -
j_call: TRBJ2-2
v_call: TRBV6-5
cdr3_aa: CASSEGRGTGELFF
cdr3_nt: TGTGCCAGCAGTGAAGGACGGGGCACCGGGGAGCTGTTTTTT

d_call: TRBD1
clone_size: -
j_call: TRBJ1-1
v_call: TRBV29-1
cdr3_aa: CSADRGKGMNTEAFF
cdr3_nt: TGCAGCGCCGACAGGGGGAAGGGCATGAACACTGAAGCTTTCTTT

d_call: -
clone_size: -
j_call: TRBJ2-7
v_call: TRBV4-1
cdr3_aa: CASSQGARGSYEQYF
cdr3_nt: TGCGCCAGCAGCCAAGGGGCGCGGGGCTCCTACGAGCAGTACTTC

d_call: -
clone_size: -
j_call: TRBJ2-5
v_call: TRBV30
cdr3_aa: CAWIGLQETQYF
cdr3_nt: TGTGCCTGGATCGGACTCCAAGAGACCCAGTACTTC

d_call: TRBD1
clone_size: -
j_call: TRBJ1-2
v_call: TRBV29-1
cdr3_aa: CSAAFRTGLWVRTF
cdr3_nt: TGCAGCGCCGCATTTAGGACAGGGCTTTGGGTGAGGACCTTC

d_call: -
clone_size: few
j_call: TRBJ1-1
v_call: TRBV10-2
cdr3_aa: CASKEGDTEAFF
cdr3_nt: TGCGCCAGCAAGGAAGGAGACACTGAAGCTTTCTTT

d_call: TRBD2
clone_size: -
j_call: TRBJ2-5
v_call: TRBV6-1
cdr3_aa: CASSPGLAFQETQYF
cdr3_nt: TGTGCCAGTAGTCCGGGACTAGCATTCCAAGAGACCCAGTACTTC

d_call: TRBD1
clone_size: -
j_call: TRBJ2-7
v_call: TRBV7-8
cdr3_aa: CASSFGTGDSTVQYF
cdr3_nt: TGTGCCAGCAGCTTCGGGACAGGCGATTCTACGGTGCAGTACTTC

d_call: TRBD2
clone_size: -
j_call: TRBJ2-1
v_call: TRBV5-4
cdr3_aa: CASSLISGRRNEQFF
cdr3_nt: TGTGCCAGCAGCTTAATTAGCGGGAGAAGGAATGAGCAGTTCTTC

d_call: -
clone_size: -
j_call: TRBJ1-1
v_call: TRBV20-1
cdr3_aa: CSATKSAEAFF
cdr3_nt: TGCAGTGCTACGAAATCAGCGGAAGCTTTCTTT

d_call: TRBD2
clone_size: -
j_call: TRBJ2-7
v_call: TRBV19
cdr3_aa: CASSPVGLAKITYEQYF
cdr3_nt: TGTGCCAGTAGCCCAGTGGGACTAGCAAAAATTACCTACGAGCAGTACTTC

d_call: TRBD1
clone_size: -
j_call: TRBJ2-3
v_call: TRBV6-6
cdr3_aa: CASSNRTGKAPDTQYF
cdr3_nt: TGTGCCAGCAGTAACCGGACAGGAAAGGCGCCAGATACGCAGTATTTT

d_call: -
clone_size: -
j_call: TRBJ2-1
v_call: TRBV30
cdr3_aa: CAWSVKGENEQFF
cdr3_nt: TGTGCCTGGAGTGTGAAAGGAGAAAATGAGCAGTTCTTC

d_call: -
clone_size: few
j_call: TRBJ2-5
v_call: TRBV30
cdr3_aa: CAWSVWGEWETQYF
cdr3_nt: TGTGCCTGGAGTGTATGGGGGGAATGGGAGACCCAGTACTTC

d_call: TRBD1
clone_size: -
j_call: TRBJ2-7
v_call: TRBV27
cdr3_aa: CASRRTGLRYEQYF
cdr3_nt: TGTGCCAGCAGGCGGACAGGGCTTAGGTACGAGCAGTACTTC

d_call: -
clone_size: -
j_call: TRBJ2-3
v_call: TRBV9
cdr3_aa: CASSVDLTDTQYF
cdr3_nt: TGTGCCAGCAGCGTAGACTTAACAGATACGCAGTATTTT

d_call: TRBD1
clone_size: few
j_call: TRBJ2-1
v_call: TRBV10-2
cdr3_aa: CASRNRDRGLYEQFF
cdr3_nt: TGCGCCAGCAGGAACCGGGACAGGGGGCTATATGAGCAGTTCTTC

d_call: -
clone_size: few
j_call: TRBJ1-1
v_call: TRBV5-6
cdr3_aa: CASSWGPAGEAFF
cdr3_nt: TGTGCCAGCAGCTGGGGGCCCGCGGGGGAGGCTTTCTTT

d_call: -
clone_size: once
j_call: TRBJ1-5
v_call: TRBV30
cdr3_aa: CAWSAQGNQPQHF
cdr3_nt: TGTGCCTGGAGTGCCCAGGGTAATCAGCCCCAGCATTTT

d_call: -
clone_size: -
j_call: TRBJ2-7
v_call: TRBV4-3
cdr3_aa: CASSARTPSSYEQYF
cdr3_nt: TGCGCCAGCAGCGCCAGGACACCCTCTTCCTACGAGCAGTACTTC

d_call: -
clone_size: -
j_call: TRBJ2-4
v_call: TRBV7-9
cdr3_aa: CASSLGREWETKNIQYF
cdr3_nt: TGTGCCAGCAGCTTAGGGAGGGAATGGGAAACCAAAAACATTCAGTACTTC

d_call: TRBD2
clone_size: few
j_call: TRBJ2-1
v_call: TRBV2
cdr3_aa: CASRGLAVTYNEQFF
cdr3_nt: TGTGCCAGCAGGGGACTAGCGGTAACCTACAATGAGCAGTTCTTC

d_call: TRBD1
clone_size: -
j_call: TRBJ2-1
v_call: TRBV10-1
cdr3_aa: CASSDLSGQVFF
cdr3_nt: TGCGCCAGCAGTGATTTGTCGGGACAGGTCTTCTTC

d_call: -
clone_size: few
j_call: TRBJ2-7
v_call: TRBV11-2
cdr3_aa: CASSPPAVEDERPYEQYF
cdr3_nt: TGTGCCAGCAGCCCACCCGCAGTGGAAGACGAGCGACCCTACGAGCAGTACTTC

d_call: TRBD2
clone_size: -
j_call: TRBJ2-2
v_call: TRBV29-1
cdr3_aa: CSVGTSGRTNTGELFF
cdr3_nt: TGCAGCGTTGGGACTAGCGGGAGGACCAACACCGGGGAGCTGTTTTTT

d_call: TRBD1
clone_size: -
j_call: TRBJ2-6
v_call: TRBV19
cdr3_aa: CASSTPYRGSGANVLTF
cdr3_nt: TGTGCCAGTAGTACACCCTACAGGGGGTCAGGGGCCAACGTCCTGACTTTC

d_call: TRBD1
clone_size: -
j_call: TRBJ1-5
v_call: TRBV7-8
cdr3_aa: CASSLEKRTGRNQPQHF
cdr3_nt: TGTGCCAGCAGCTTAGAAAAAAGGACAGGGCGAAATCAGCCCCAGCATTTT

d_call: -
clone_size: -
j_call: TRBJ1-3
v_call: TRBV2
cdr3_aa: CASSEGQDGNTIYF
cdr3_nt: TGTGCCAGCAGTGAAGGACAGGATGGAAACACCATATATTTT

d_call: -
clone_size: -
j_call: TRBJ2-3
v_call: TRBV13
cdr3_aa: CASSLGLGRGTQYF
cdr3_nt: TGTGCCAGCAGCTTGGGGCTCGGCCGGGGGACGCAGTATTTT

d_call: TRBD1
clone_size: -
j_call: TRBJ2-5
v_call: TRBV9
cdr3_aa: CASSVGIPGQGAAFPRTQYF
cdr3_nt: TGTGCCAGCAGCGTAGGCATCCCGGGACAGGGGGCTGCATTCCCCCGGACCCAGTACTTC

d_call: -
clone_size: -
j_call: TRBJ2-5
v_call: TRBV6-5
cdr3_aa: CASSYAAPETQYF
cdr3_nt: TGTGCCAGCAGTTACGCGGCCCCAGAGACCCAGTACTTC

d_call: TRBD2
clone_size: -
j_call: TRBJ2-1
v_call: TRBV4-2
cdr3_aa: CASSPGLGAGQFF
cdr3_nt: TGTGCCAGCAGCCCGGGACTAGGGGCTGGGCAGTTCTTC

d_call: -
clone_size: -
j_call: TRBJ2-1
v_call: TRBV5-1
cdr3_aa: CASSLLGRGSSAGYNEQFF
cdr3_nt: TGCGCCAGCAGCTTATTGGGCCGCGGGTCGTCGGCCGGGTACAATGAGCAGTTCTTC

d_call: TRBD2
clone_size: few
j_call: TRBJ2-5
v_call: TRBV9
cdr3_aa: CASSAGLAQETQYF
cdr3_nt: TGTGCCAGCAGCGCCGGACTAGCCCAAGAGACCCAGTACTTC

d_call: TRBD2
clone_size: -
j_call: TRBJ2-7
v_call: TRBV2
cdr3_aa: CASSVRLLAGLAGGPGEQYF
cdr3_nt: TGTGCCAGCAGTGTCCGACTTCTTGCTGGACTAGCGGGAGGGCCAGGCGAGCAGTACTTC

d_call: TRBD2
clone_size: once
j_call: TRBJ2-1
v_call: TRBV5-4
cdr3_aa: CASSHLLAARNEQFF
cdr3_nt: TGTGCCAGCAGCCACCTCCTAGCGGCTAGGAATGAGCAGTTCTTC

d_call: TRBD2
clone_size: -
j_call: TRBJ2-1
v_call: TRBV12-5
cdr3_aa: CASGIILAGGYNEQFF
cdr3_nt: TGTGCTAGTGGCATCATTCTAGCGGGAGGGTACAATGAGCAGTTCTTC

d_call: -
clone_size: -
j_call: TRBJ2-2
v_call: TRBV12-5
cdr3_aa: CASGSTVGELFF
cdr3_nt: TGTGCTAGTGGTTCGACAGTCGGGGAGCTGTTTTTT

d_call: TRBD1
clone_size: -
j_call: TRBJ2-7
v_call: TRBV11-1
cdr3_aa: CASSPSGTGGEQYF
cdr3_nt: TGTGCCAGCAGCCCCTCCGGGACAGGGGGCGAGCAGTACTTC

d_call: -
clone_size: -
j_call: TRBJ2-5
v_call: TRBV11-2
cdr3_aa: CASSFQDRETQYF
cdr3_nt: TGTGCCAGCAGCTTTCAGGATCGGGAGACCCAGTACTTC